These 26 T cell receptor beta chains share one sample of origin, sequenced in a study of T cell responses to AZD1222 COVID-19 vaccine. Some clones are missing from TCRdb's copy, which holds only in-frame ones; the method was immunoSEQ multiplex PCR. The table records about 120,000 clones, over 75% of them present only once. The sample consisted of peripheral blood, taken on day 0 of AZD1222 vaccination. The receptors originated from an adult in good health.

V is TRBV10-1 and J is TRBJ2-7; D is possibly TRBD1 (6 bases). The CDR3 is made up of 16 amino acids. V was clipped by 2 bases and J by 3 bases, with 17 bases between them. Germline CDR1 WNHNN, CDR2 SYGVQD (reference sequence). CDR3 bases: TGCGCCAGCAGTGAGATCCTACAGGGTGCGGGCTACGAGCAGTACTTC. Its translation: CASSEILQGAGYEQYF.

This chain uses TRBV19 with TRBJ1-5, with TRBD1 identical over 9 bases. The length of the CDR3 is 15 residues. The V gene's germline CDR1 is LNHDA and CDR2 SQIVND (reference sequence). The J segment lost 7 bases and the V segment lost 0 bases, leaving 4 bases of the junction unmatched. The CDR3 sequence is CASSIEGDRAQPQHF. The CDR3, as DNA: TGTGCCAGTAGTATAGAGGGGGACAGGGCCCAGCCCCAGCATTTT.

The chain uses TRBV28 and TRBJ2-4; D might be TRBD1 or TRBD2, each matching 5 bases. The CDR3 consists of 12 residues. Per the germline V gene, CDR1 is MDHEN and CDR2 is SYDVKM. The V end lost 7 bases, the J end lost 9 bases, and 13 bases lay between the germline ends. CDR3 loop: CASTPAGSIQYF. As DNA, the CDR3 is TGTGCCAGCACCCCGGCAGGGAGCATTCAGTACTTC.

The chain combines TRBV24-1 with TRBJ2-2; D assignment may be TRBD1 or TRBD2 (5 bases each). V gave up 5 bases and J gave up 3 bases, with 9 bases separating them. The CDR3 runs to 14 residues. From germline, CDR1 is KGHDR and CDR2 SFDVKD. The CDR3 region has the DNA TGTGCCACCAGTGGTCAGGGAGACACCGGGGAGCTGTTTTTT. Amino acids: CATSGQGDTGELFF.

The V call is TRBV19, the J call TRBJ1-4; weak D call: TRBD1 (5 bases). Trimming shortened V by 5 bases and J by 4 bases, and 17 bases separated the two germline ends. The CDR3 has 16 amino acids. In germline, CDR1 is LNHDA, CDR2 SQIVND (reference sequence). CDR3 nucleotides: TGTGCCAGTAGTCCCTTGACACGGGGACTTAATGAAAAACTGTTTTTT. Its protein is CASSPLTRGLNEKLFF.

Written as DNA, the CDR3 is TGTGCCAGCAGTGGGACTCGAGGCGGGAGCACAGATACGCAGTATTTT. Translated, it gives CASSGTRGGSTDTQYF. The J gene is TRBJ2-3, the V gene TRBV6-1; a possible D gene is TRBD2 (5 bases). The CDR3 loop spans 16 amino acids. Germline loops: CDR1 MNHNS, CDR2 SASEGT. Between the trimmed V and J ends, which lost 4 bases and 0 bases, there was a span of 14 bases.

The chain carries TRBV7-9 and TRBJ2-7; tentatively, D is TRBD1 or TRBD2 (5 bases each). The germline gives CDR1 SEHNR, CDR2 FQNEAQ (reference sequence). The CDR3 covers 14 residues. With 9 bases removed from V and 2 bases from J, the gap between germline ends came to 17 bases. The CDR3: CASSVSGLTYEQYF. CDR3 coding DNA: TGTGCCAGTAGCGTATCGGGGCTGACCTACGAGCAGTACTTC.

The CDR3 protein is CASKPLSPDNKVNEQFF. Written as DNA, the CDR3 is TGTGCCAGCAAACCTCTGAGCCCCGATAACAAGGTGAATGAGCAGTTCTTC. This chain joins TRBV21-1 and TRBJ2-1. TRBV21-1 is a pseudogene segment. This CDR3 comprises 17 residues.

The J gene is TRBJ1-2, the V gene TRBV6-5, with D possibly TRBD1 on 5 matching bases. The CDR3 is made up of 15 amino acids. Between the trimmed V and J ends, which lost 0 bases and 2 bases, there was a span of 10 bases. Germline V gives CDR1 MNHEY, CDR2 SVGAGI. The CDR3 reads CASSYSISGNYGYTF. The CDR3 DNA follows: TGTGCCAGCAGTTACTCGATTTCAGGGAACTATGGCTACACCTTC.

The chain uses TRBV5-1 and TRBJ2-1; 9 nucleotides align to TRBD1. The CDR3 consists of 16 residues. Germline trimming cut 0 bases from V and 7 bases from J; bases unmatched to any gene: 8. The germline V gene encodes CDR1 SGHRS and CDR2 YFSETQ. This CDR3 reads CASSLAGTGRLNEQFF. The CDR3 bases are TGCGCCAGCAGCTTGGCCGGGACAGGGCGTCTAAATGAGCAGTTCTTC.

The chain employs TRBV7-6 and TRBJ2-7; D gene ambiguous. Germline-derived CDR1 and CDR2 are SGHVS and FNYEAQ. The CDR3 runs to 11 residues. V lost 2 bases, J lost 4 bases, and 3 bases lay in between. CDR3 protein: CASSLTYEQYF. CDR3 nucleotide sequence: TGTGCCAGCAGCTTAACTTACGAGCAGTACTTC.

The V call is TRBV2, the J call TRBJ1-1, with TRBD1 identical over 10 bases. This CDR3 has 13 amino acids. V dropped 6 bases and J dropped 5; count of bases not matched to a gene: 3. Germline lookup yields CDR1 SNHLY and CDR2 FYNNEI. The CDR3 DNA is TGTGCCAGCAGGGACAGGGGGGCAACTGAAGCTTTCTTT. Amino acids: CASRDRGATEAFF.

This chain uses TRBV5-4 with TRBJ2-2; 8 positions match TRBD2. The CDR3 runs 15 residues. Trimming took 3 bases from V and 9 from J; bases not matched to a gene: 10. CDR1 and CDR2 (germline): SGHNT, YYREEE (reference sequence). The CDR3 sequence is CASSSGTSSSRELFF. The CDR3 DNA is TGTGCCAGCAGCTCCGGGACTAGTTCATCCCGGGAGCTGTTTTTT.

The J gene is TRBJ2-1, the V gene TRBV11-2, with D possibly TRBD2 on 6 matching bases. CDR3 size: 16 residues. Germline CDR1 is SGHAT and CDR2 is FQNNGV. The germline V and J ends were trimmed by 5 bases and 7 bases, with 21 bases remaining between them. The CDR3 loop is CASSRLPQKGRNEQFF. The CDR3 coding sequence is TGTGCCAGCAGCCGACTACCCCAAAAAGGGAGGAATGAGCAGTTCTTC.

The chain couples TRBV28 to TRBJ2-5, with 10 bases that match TRBD1. The CDR3 is 16 residues long. Germline V gene data show CDR1 as MDHEN and CDR2 as SYDVKM. The V gene end was trimmed by 5 bases and the J gene end by 5 bases; junction bases not matched to a gene: 11. The CDR3 reads CASSTRQGAVDETQYF. CDR3 DNA sequence: TGTGCCAGCAGTACAAGACAGGGGGCTGTCGATGAGACCCAGTACTTC.

The chain has TRBV2 and TRBJ2-7; 8 bases agree with TRBD1. CDR3 length equals 14 residues. Germline lookup yields CDR1 SNHLY and CDR2 FYNNEI. V shed 7 bases and J 0 bases; nucleotides not matched to a gene: 5. CDR3 bases: TGTGCCAGCATGGAGGACAGGGCCTCCTACGAGCAGTACTTC. This codes for CASMEDRASYEQYF.

V usage is TRBV27 and J usage is TRBJ2-1; D unresolved. From germline, CDR1 is MNHEY and CDR2 SMNVEV (reference sequence). The CDR3 covers 19 residues. The ends were cut back, 4 bases at V and 4 bases at J, with 26 bases in the middle. The CDR3: CASSSQLPTSLSPYNEQFF. Written as DNA, the CDR3 is TGTGCCAGCAGTTCCCAGCTCCCGACGAGCCTGAGCCCTTACAATGAGCAGTTCTTC.

The J gene is TRBJ2-7, the V gene TRBV27, with TRBD2 matching 7 bases. CDR3 length: 14 residues. The germline V gene has CDR1 MNHEY and CDR2 SMNVEV (reference sequence). The ends lost 5 bases at V and 2 bases at J; junction bases unmatched: 6. The CDR3 DNA sequence: TGTGCCAGCAGTCCTCCGGGACTACCCTACGAGCAGTACTTC. Protein: CASSPPGLPYEQYF.

This sequence joins TRBV5-6 and TRBJ2-7, with TRBD1 as a possible D gene (6 bases). The V gene's germline CDR1 is SGHDT and CDR2 YYEEEE. Trimming pared 4 bases from V and 2 bases from J, leaving 10 bases between. The CDR3 covers 13 residues. CDR3 amino acids: CASSVDRPYEQYF. Written as DNA, the CDR3 is TGTGCCAGCAGCGTGGACAGACCCTACGAGCAGTACTTC.

This sequence joins TRBV7-8 and TRBJ1-2; TRBD1 might be the D (6 bases). This CDR3 has 15 residues. The ends were cut back, 6 bases at V and 0 bases at J, with 14 bases in the middle. Germline V gives CDR1 SGHVS, CDR2 FQNEAQ. The CDR3 sequence: CASSSKDRTNYGYTF. In DNA, the CDR3 is TGTGCCAGCAGTTCCAAAGACAGGACTAACTATGGCTACACCTTC.

This chain uses TRBV9 with TRBJ1-1; D is uncertain. The CDR3 covers 15 residues. CDR1 and CDR2 (germline): SGDLS, YYNGEE. V shed 1 base and J shed 2 bases, with 12 bases lying between them. The CDR3 DNA reads TGTGCCAGCAGCGTAAGCTCACACGGTAACACTGAAGCTTTCTTT. Translation: CASSVSSHGNTEAFF.

For the CDR3, the DNA is TGTGCCAGCAGCTTAGGGACTAGCGGGAGCTACGAGCAGTACTTC. Translating it yields CASSLGTSGSYEQYF. The chain links TRBV7-3 to TRBJ2-7; 14 bases agree with TRBD2. The germline V gene has CDR1 SGHTA and CDR2 FQGTGA. This CDR3 has 15 amino acids. The junction had 0 bases not matched to a gene; V was cut back by 2 bases and J by 3 bases.

The chain joins TRBV18 to TRBJ1-1; no clear D gene. Germline V gene data show CDR1 as KGHSH and CDR2 as LQKENI. The CDR3 consists of 12 residues. V shed 2 bases and J shed 7 bases, with 8 bases lying between them. The CDR3 protein is CASSPSNGEAFF. The CDR3 DNA is TGTGCCAGCTCACCATCCAACGGTGAAGCTTTCTTT. Combining the CDR3 with reference TRBV18 and TRBJ1-1 gives the whole variable domain NAGVMQNPRHLVRRRGQEARLRCSPMKGHSHVYWYRQLPEEGLKFMVYLQKENIIDESGMPKERFSAEFPKEGPSILRIQQVVRGDSAAYFCASSPSNGEAFFGQGTRLTVV.

The V gene is TRBV5-8, the J gene TRBJ2-1, with 7 positions matching TRBD1. From germline, CDR1 is SGHTS and CDR2 YDEGEE. The CDR3 length is 14 residues. The V segment lost 5 bases and the J segment 3 bases; nucleotides outside the gene matches: 5. CDR3 in amino acids: CASSPGTDYNEQFF. For the CDR3, the DNA is TGTGCCAGCAGTCCCGGGACAGACTACAATGAGCAGTTCTTC.

This clone was recorded once. The chain combines TRBV28 with TRBJ2-5; TRBD2 aligns across 11 bases. CDR3 length: 18 amino acids. Looked up from germline, CDR1 is MDHEN and CDR2 is SYDVKM. V was clipped by 2 bases and J by 5 bases; unmatched bases: 13. For the CDR3, the DNA is TGTGCCAGCAGTTTAGGTTTTAGCGGGAGGGCCAGGGGGGAGACCCAGTACTTC. As protein: CASSLGFSGRARGETQYF.

The rearrangement uses TRBV3-1 (or the pseudogene TRBV3-2) and TRBJ2-5; D perhaps matches TRBD2 (6 bases). The germline V gene encodes CDR1 LGHDT and CDR2 YNNKEL (reference sequence). V gave up 0 bases and J gave up 7 bases, with 15 bases separating them. The CDR3 spans 15 residues. For the CDR3, the DNA is TGTGCCAGCAGCCAAGATTCGGAGGGTCGTGGGACCCAGTACTTC. Translation gives CASSQDSEGRGTQYF.